One and the same sample provided the 7 T cell receptor beta chains below, sequenced in a study of T cell responses to AZD1222 COVID-19 vaccine. Libraries were prepared by immunoSEQ multiplex PCR; TCRdb keeps only in-frame clonotypes and omits some of them. Of roughly 120,000 clones listed, 75% to 90% are singletons. Sequencing was performed on peripheral blood, taken on day 0 of AZD1222 vaccination. The receptors here all came from an adult in good health.

V and J are TRBV28 and TRBJ2-7; 12 positions match TRBD2. The germline V gene has CDR1 MDHEN and CDR2 SYDVKM. The length of the CDR3 is 16 residues. Trimming at V came to 5 bases and at J to 3 bases, leaving 8 bases not matched to a gene. CDR3 residues: CASSLETSGSFYEQYF. CDR3 DNA: TGTGCCAGCAGTCTCGAGACTAGCGGGAGTTTCTACGAGCAGTACTTC.

This sequence joins TRBV5-1 and TRBJ2-3; D ambiguous. The CDR3 covers 16 residues. The V gene's germline CDR1 is SGHRS and CDR2 YFSETQ. Trimming pared 0 bases from V and 4 bases from J, leaving 15 bases between. This chain's CDR3 is CASSLGLRLIADTQYF. In DNA form, the CDR3 reads TGCGCCAGCAGCTTGGGGTTGAGGTTAATAGCAGATACGCAGTATTTT. The full variable domain, with the rest looked up from reference TRBV5-1 and TRBJ2-3, is KAGVTQTPRYLIKTRGQQVTLSCSPISGHRSVSWYQQTPGQGLQFLFEYFSETQRNKGNFPGRFSGRQFSNSRSEMNVSTLELGDSALYLCASSLGLRLIADTQYFGPGTRLTVL.

The CDR3 loop is CATAPPGTSSEQFF. CDR3 sequence (DNA): TGTGCCACCGCACCTCCGGGGACTAGCAGTGAGCAGTTCTTC. V usage is TRBV24-1 and J usage is TRBJ2-1; TRBD2 agrees at 9 bases. V lost 9 bases, J lost 9 bases, and 11 bases stayed unmatched. The length of the CDR3 is 14 residues. Germline CDR1 and CDR2: KGHDR and SFDVKD.

This rearrangement joins TRBV15 to TRBJ2-5; 11 bases line up with TRBD1. This CDR3 has 16 residues. V shed 3 bases and J 2 bases; nucleotides not matched to a gene: 5. Looked up from germline, CDR1 is LNHNV and CDR2 is YYDKDF (reference sequence). The CDR3 coding sequence is TGTGCCACCAGCAGGGCCGGGACAGGGGGACAAGAGACCCAGTACTTC. Translated, it gives CATSRAGTGGQETQYF.

The chain's CDR3 is CASSIRGRGGQPQHF. CDR3 sequence (DNA): TGTGCCAGTAGTATCCGGGGGAGAGGAGGTCAGCCCCAGCATTTT. V and J are TRBV19 and TRBJ1-5; the D gene is possibly TRBD1 (5 bases). The V end lost 3 bases, the J end lost 6 bases, and 15 bases lay between the germline ends. Germline CDR1 reads LNHDA; CDR2 reads SQIVND (reference sequence). The CDR3 contains 15 residues.

Written as DNA, the CDR3 is TGTGCCAGTTCGGGGGGCTCTAGCTCTAGACCCAAGGAGCTGTTTTTT. It yields the protein CASSGGSSSRPKELFF. The chain joins TRBV5-4 to TRBJ2-2; TRBD2 is a possible D gene (7 bases). Trimming left V 8 bases short and J 10 bases short, with 27 bases between. The CDR3 is 16 amino acids. Germline CDR1 reads SGHNT; CDR2 reads YYREEE (reference sequence).

CDR3 sequence reads: CASSLVGNSNYGYTF. CDR3 bases: TGTGCCAGCAGCTTAGTGGGCAATTCTAACTATGGCTACACCTTC. This sequence joins TRBV7-8 and TRBJ1-2; D is unresolved. CDR3 length equals 15 residues. V lost 1 base and J lost 0, with 9 bases in between. In germline, CDR1 is SGHVS, CDR2 FQNEAQ.